This T cell receptor beta chain was sequenced for a study of blood T cell repertoires in COVID-19. The V and J ends lost 5 bases and 7 bases, in that order; junction bases with no gene match: 13. The CDR3 totals 16 residues. Per the germline V gene, CDR1 is SGHTA and CDR2 is FQGNSA. Per the study methods: It was from reference gene primer amplification that nucleated cell counts were estimated. Assay used: immunoSEQ multiplex PCR; TCRdb lists only in-frame clones, some missing. The DNA was the basis for D and trimming; V, J and clone size are from that table. The table has around 370,000 clones, nearly 90% seen once.

This chain links TRBV7-2 with TRBJ2-1, with 8 positions matching TRBD1. The sample taken for sequencing was peripheral blood. This TCR was recovered from a man aged 18 to 35 with active or convalescent COVID-19. The CDR3 sequence: CASSQTGTGGWNEQFF. In nucleotides, the CDR3 is TGTGCCAGCAGCCAGACCGGGACAGGAGGATGGAATGAGCAGTTCTTC.